Following are 27 T cell receptor beta chains from one sample sequenced in a study of shared clonotypes between healthy human individuals. Data came from immunoSEQ multiplex PCR; TCRdb stores just in-frame clones and leaves some out. The sample gives some 1,100,000 clones, more than 75% of which show up once; approximately 0.56% is in the top ten. The sequencing sample was made of memory CD4+ T cells from PBMCs. Documented subset: CD45RA-negative fraction. These receptors were obtained from a man between 18 and 35 years old in good health. Some clones in this sample may be carry-over from other donors' samples.

The genes are TRBV2 and TRBJ2-4, with D hard to call. V lost 2 bases to trimming and J lost 0 bases, with 5 bases between them. Germline CDR1 reads SNHLY; CDR2 reads FYNNEI. The CDR3 totals 14 residues. CDR3 DNA: TGTGCCAGCAGTGAAACTTTAGCCAAAAACATTCAGTACTTC. It is translated as CASSETLAKNIQYF.

CDR3 sequence: CSVDGGENIQYF. Here the CDR3 DNA reads TGCAGCGTTGACGGGGGCGAAAACATTCAGTACTTC. The V call is TRBV29-1, the J call TRBJ2-4, with D possibly called TRBD1 or TRBD2 (6 bases each). V shed 3 bases and J shed 5 bases, with 8 bases lying between them. The V gene's germline CDR1 is SQVTM and CDR2 ANQGSEA. This CDR3 spans 12 amino acids.

The CDR3 loop is CASSREGGLANEKLFF. As DNA, the CDR3 is TGCGCCAGCAGCCGCGAGGGAGGGCTGGCTAATGAAAAACTGTTTTTT. The chain recombines TRBV4-1 with TRBJ1-4; D remains ambiguous. V gave up 4 bases and J gave up 3 bases, with 15 bases separating them. Germline V gives CDR1 MGHRA, CDR2 YSYEKL. The CDR3 sequence is 16 residues long.

The J gene is TRBJ1-2, the V gene TRBV28; a weak D match, TRBD1 (6 bases). Germline-derived CDR1 and CDR2 are MDHEN and SYDVKM. The CDR3 is 16 residues long. Trimming stripped 2 bases from V and 4 bases from J, with 17 bases between. The CDR3 DNA reads as TGTGCCAGCAGTTTAGGGGGCGGGTCAGGGGTCTATGGCTACACCTTC. It encodes CASSLGGGSGVYGYTF.

The gene calls are TRBV18 and TRBJ1-2; unclear D gene. This CDR3 is 15 amino acids long. V was pared by 6 bases and J by 5 bases, with 19 bases between. Germline CDR1 is KGHSH and CDR2 is LQKENI. In DNA form, the CDR3 reads TGTGCCAGCTCCCGATCCACACTAGCTGGGTATGGCTACACCTTC. Amino acid sequence: CASSRSTLAGYGYTF.

This clone was picked up one time. CDR3 nucleotide sequence: TGTGCCAGCAGTGAAGGAGGACTAGCGGGAGTCGGGGAGCTGTTTTTT. Encoded protein: CASSEGGLAGVGELFF. The V and J genes are TRBV6-1 and TRBJ2-2, with 13 nucleotides matching TRBD2. The CDR3 length is 16 residues. The germline gives CDR1 MNHNS, CDR2 SASEGT. The J segment lost 7 bases and the V segment lost 1 base, leaving 3 bases of the junction unmatched.

V usage is TRBV5-8 and J usage is TRBJ2-7; 8 bases agree with TRBD1. With 3 bases clipped from V and 1 base from J, the junction kept 6 bases outside the gene matches. Germline values: CDR1 SGHTS, CDR2 YDEGEE. This CDR3 is built from 15 residues. CDR3 DNA sequence: TGTGCCAGCAGCTATCGACAGGGGAGGTCCTACGAGCAGTACTTC. Its protein is CASSYRQGRSYEQYF.

The chain has TRBV6-5 and TRBJ1-1, with 9 bases identical to TRBD1. Germline V lookup: CDR1 MNHEY, CDR2 SVGAGI. V dropped 7 bases and J dropped 0; count of bases not matched to a gene: 6. There are 15 residues in the CDR3. The CDR3: CASTGQGRLNTEAFF. CDR3 sequence (DNA): TGTGCCAGCACGGGACAGGGAAGGTTGAACACTGAAGCTTTCTTT.

This chain uses TRBV27 with TRBJ2-5; a possible D gene is TRBD1 (6 bases). The CDR3 sequence is 13 residues long. In germline, CDR1 is MNHEY, CDR2 SMNVEV (reference sequence). Trimming took off 3 bases at V and 5 bases at J, with 10 bases between the two ends. The CDR3 sequence is CASSFQGWETQYF. CDR3 bases: TGTGCCAGCAGTTTTCAGGGGTGGGAGACCCAGTACTTC.

This clone was observed a handful of times. The sample contains more than one DNA sequence encoding this CDR3. Written as DNA, the CDR3 is TGTGCCAGCAGTTTGGGTCGGGCGACAGATACGCAGTATTTT. This translates into CASSLGRATDTQYF. The chain uses TRBV7-9 and TRBJ2-3; D remains unclear. V was trimmed by 6 bases and J by 3 bases, leaving 13 bases between them. The CDR3 is made up of 14 amino acids. Germline CDR1 and CDR2: SEHNR and FQNEAQ (reference sequence).

The V call is TRBV30, the J call TRBJ2-1; the match to TRBD2 covers 8 bases. V lost 3 bases to trimming and J lost 4 bases; unmatched junction nucleotides: 8. CDR1 and CDR2 (germline): GTSNPN, SVGIG (reference sequence). The CDR3 spans 15 residues. As DNA, the CDR3 is TGTGCCTGGAGCGTCAAGCGGGAGCGGTACAATGAGCAGTTCTTC. Protein product: CAWSVKRERYNEQFF. Full variable domain (outside the CDR3, taken from reference TRBV30 and TRBJ2-1): SQTIHQWPATLVQPVGSPLSLECTVEGTSNPNLYWYRQAAGRGLQLLFYSVGIGQISSEVPQNLSASRPQDRQFILSSKKLLLSDSGFYLCAWSVKRERYNEQFFGPGTRLTVL.

This clone occurred once. The J gene is TRBJ1-4, the V gene TRBV19, with no clear D. CDR1 is LNHDA and CDR2 is SQIVND in the germline V gene (reference sequence). The CDR3 loop spans 14 amino acids. The V end was cut by 7 bases, the J end by 5 bases, with 14 bases between. CDR3: CASKVELTNEKLFF. DNA for the CDR3: TGTGCCAGTAAGGTAGAGCTTACGAATGAAAAACTGTTTTTT.

The rearrangement uses TRBV2 and TRBJ2-2; 7 nucleotides agree with TRBD2. V was clipped by 6 bases and J by 6 bases; unmatched bases: 7. From germline, CDR1 is SNHLY and CDR2 FYNNEI. The CDR3 is made up of 14 amino acids. DNA for the CDR3: TGTGCCAGCAGGCCGAGACTAGCCGCCGGGGAGCTGTTTTTT. Translating gives CASRPRLAAGELFF.

This rearrangement joins TRBV2 to TRBJ1-3; D not resolved. Trimming cost V 7 bases and J 0 bases, with 10 bases left between them. The CDR3 totals 14 residues. The germline gives CDR1 SNHLY, CDR2 FYNNEI. Here the CDR3 reads CASTRQDSGNTIYF. In DNA, the CDR3 is TGTGCCAGCACTAGGCAGGACTCTGGAAACACCATATATTTT.

This clone was detected only once. J is TRBJ2-7 and V is TRBV30, with 10 bases lining up with TRBD1. The J segment lost 6 bases and the V segment lost 3 bases, leaving 8 bases of the junction unmatched. Germline CDR1 reads GTSNPN; CDR2 reads SVGIG (reference sequence). The CDR3 loop spans 14 amino acids. The DNA of the CDR3 is TGTGCCTGGAGCAGGACAGGGGGGATCACCGAGCAGTACTTC. Its protein is CAWSRTGGITEQYF.

This chain links TRBV28 with TRBJ1-2, with D tentatively TRBD1 (5 bases). The CDR3 length is 15 residues. Germline CDR1 reads MDHEN; CDR2 reads SYDVKM. V was shortened by 7 bases and J by 5 bases, with 20 bases between the two germline ends. The CDR3 loop reads CASNPGTIQGYGYTF. The CDR3, as DNA: TGTGCCAGCAATCCCGGGACCATTCAAGGGTATGGCTACACCTTC.

This chain uses TRBV28 with TRBJ1-5, with D possibly matching TRBD1 (5 bases). The CDR3 sequence is 19 residues long. Germline V gene sequence: CDR1 MDHEN, CDR2 SYDVKM. Trimming shortened V by 2 bases and J by 3 bases, and 23 bases separated the two germline ends. CDR3 residues: CASSLRRDSSGGANQPQHF. The CDR3 bases are TGTGCCAGCAGTTTACGCCGGGACTCCTCTGGAGGTGCCAATCAGCCCCAGCATTTT.

The chain recombines TRBV5-1 with TRBJ2-7; 8 nucleotides line up with TRBD2. Germline loops: CDR1 SGHRS, CDR2 YFSETQ. V was clipped by 3 bases and J by 6 bases; unmatched bases: 11. The CDR3 sequence is 15 residues long. The CDR3 is CASSSTSGIGLEQYF. The CDR3 coding sequence is TGCGCCAGCAGCTCAACTAGCGGAATCGGCCTCGAGCAGTACTTC.

CDR3 residues: CASSLGQGDYTF. CDR3 DNA: TGTGCCAGCAGCTTGGGACAGGGGGACTACACCTTC. This rearrangement joins TRBV7-9 to TRBJ1-2; TRBD1 aligns across 11 bases. Trimming at V came to 3 bases and at J to 10 bases, leaving 1 base not matched to a gene. Germline V lookup: CDR1 SEHNR, CDR2 FQNEAQ (reference sequence). The CDR3 is made up of 12 amino acids.

The chain uses TRBV6-1 and TRBJ2-7, with a tentative D call TRBD2 (6 bases). Germline V gives CDR1 MNHNS, CDR2 SASEGT. Trimming stripped 10 bases from V and 0 bases from J, with 13 bases between. This CDR3 region has 13 residues. The CDR3 region has the DNA TGTGCCACCGCCCGGGGGAGCTCCTACGAGCAGTACTTC. Protein product: CATARGSSYEQYF.

The table lists this clone with a count of one. This chain connects TRBV28 to TRBJ2-1, with no clear D. Germline CDR1 MDHEN, CDR2 SYDVKM. V lost 6 bases and J 3 bases, leaving 12 bases between the germline ends. The CDR3 has 14 residues. CDR3 in amino acids: CASSPIAFYNEQFF. CDR3 in DNA: TGTGCCAGCAGCCCAATCGCATTCTACAATGAGCAGTTCTTC.

The chain is built from TRBV28 and TRBJ1-2; a weak D match, TRBD1 (5 bases). Between the trimmed V and J ends, which lost 11 bases and 5 bases, there was a span of 15 bases. The CDR3 is 12 residues long. Per germline, CDR1 MDHEN and CDR2 SYDVKM. CDR3 coding DNA: TGTGCCGCCAGAGGGGCGGGATATGGCTACACCTTC. This translates into CAARGAGYGYTF.

This sequence joins TRBV7-2 and TRBJ2-5; 8 positions agree with TRBD1. J lost 4 bases, V lost 4 bases, and 5 bases had no gene match. The CDR3 loop spans 14 amino acids. Germline CDR1 reads SGHTA; CDR2 reads FQGNSA. CDR3 protein: CASSSNRGIETQYF. The CDR3 nucleotides are TGTGCCAGCAGCTCTAACAGGGGGATAGAGACCCAGTACTTC.

This clone was seen a few times. V gene TRBV5-1 combines with J gene TRBJ1-1, with a tentative D call TRBD1 (6 bases). Germline V gene lookup returns CDR1 SGHRS and CDR2 YFSETQ. This CDR3 comprises 13 residues. The V end was cut by 2 bases, the J end by 4 bases, with 9 bases between. CDR3: CASSFTGSTEAFF. CDR3 sequence (DNA): TGCGCCAGCAGCTTCACAGGGTCCACTGAAGCTTTCTTT.

About this clone itself: Within the sample, other DNA sequences also encode this same CDR3. The chain is built from TRBV6-1 and TRBJ1-2; TRBD1 matches 9 bases. Germline V gene lookup returns CDR1 MNHNS and CDR2 SASEGT. This CDR3 is 14 amino acids long. V trimming: 4 bases; J trimming: 4 bases; junction bases outside the gene matches: 4. The CDR3 region is CASSGPGQGYGYTF. The CDR3 bases are TGTGCCAGCAGTGGACCGGGACAGGGCTATGGCTACACCTTC.

This chain joins TRBV7-8 and TRBJ2-5; tentatively, D is TRBD1 or TRBD2 (5 bases each). Looked up from germline, CDR1 is SGHVS and CDR2 is FQNEAQ. CDR3 length: 13 amino acids. The germline V and J ends were trimmed by 5 bases and 5 bases, with 12 bases remaining between them. CDR3 coding DNA: TGTGCCAGCAGCAACGGGGCCGTCGAGACCCAGTACTTC. Encoded protein: CASSNGAVETQYF.

This rearrangement joins TRBV28 to TRBJ2-5; unclear D gene. Germline-derived CDR1 and CDR2 are MDHEN and SYDVKM. Trimming shortened V by 5 bases and J by 1 base, and 11 bases separated the two germline ends. The CDR3 totals 14 residues. In DNA form, the CDR3 reads TGTGCCAGCAGTCTCCTATTAGGCCAAGAGACCCAGTACTTC. This codes for CASSLLLGQETQYF.